These T cell receptor beta chains were read from a single sample in a study of blood T cell repertoires in COVID-19. Libraries were prepared by immunoSEQ multiplex PCR; TCRdb keeps only in-frame clonotypes and omits some of them. This sample carries roughly 80,000 clones, 65% to 85% of them seen once, and the ten largest clones take about 5.8%. The source material was peripheral blood. The receptors stem from a man aged 55 to 70 with active or convalescent COVID-19. The CDR3 runs from the conserved cysteine through the conserved F or W. The order of the fields is J gene, clone size, D gene, V gene, CDR3 DNA, CDR3 protein. D genes are given only for firm matches. For some rows the clone size is stated as once, few or many, or as a class when expanded; others skip it.

>TRBJ2-3|.|.|TRBV9
TGTGCCAGCAGCGGCCAGGCAGATACGCAGTATTTT
CASSGQADTQYF
>TRBJ1-4|.|.|TRBV5-4
TGTGCCAGCAGCTTGCCGGGGGGGGAAAAACTGTTTTTT
CASSLPGGEKLFF
>TRBJ1-3|.|.|TRBV29-1
TGCAGCGTTAATGAGGGAAACACCATATATTTT
CSVNEGNTIYF
>TRBJ2-1|.|TRBD2|TRBV4-2
TGTGCCAGCAGCCAGATAGCGGGGGCGCCCGGGGAGCAGTTCTTC
CASSQIAGAPGEQFF
>TRBJ2-7|.|.|TRBV7-2
TGTGCCAGCAGCTTAGGAGGGAGCCTCTCCTACGAGCAGTACTTC
CASSLGGSLSYEQYF
>TRBJ1-2|few|.|TRBV7-9
TGTGCCAGCAGCCAGGGGCGGGGGCTAGGCTACACCTTC
CASSQGRGLGYTF
>TRBJ1-2|many|.|TRBV29-1
TGCAGCGTGCCCGCGAGTTTGGGAGCTAACTATGGCTACACCTTC
CSVPASLGANYGYTF
>TRBJ2-4|.|TRBD2|TRBV11-2
TGTGCCAGCAGCTCGGCTAGCGGGGAAAACATTCAGTACTTC
CASSSASGENIQYF
>TRBJ2-2|once|TRBD2|TRBV7-9
TGTGCCAGCAGCTTACTAGTAGCGGGGCTCGGGGAGCTGTTTTTT
CASSLLVAGLGELFF
>TRBJ2-5|.|TRBD2|TRBV7-2
TGTGCCAGCAGCTTAGCGCCTAGCGGGGAAGAGACCCAGTACTTC
CASSLAPSGEETQYF
>TRBJ2-7|.|TRBD1|TRBV11-2
TGTGCCAGCAGCAGAAGACAGGGGTACGAGCAGTACTTC
CASSRRQGYEQYF